This record concerns one T cell receptor (beta chain) sequence. What it binds is not known. This entry is derived from a study of CXCR3-negative and CXCR3-positive naive CD8 T cells. Study findings and constraints: In CXCR3-positive naive cells, the TRB CDR3s were more hydrophobic than in CXCR3-negative naive cells. Diversity was high in both naive subsets and much lower in memory cells. CXCR3-negative and CXCR3-positive naive cells shared comparable TRBV-TRBJ usage, but memory cells did not. TCR strength was inferred from TRB CDR3 properties, while surface CD5 was comparable between naive subsets.

UMI-tagged TRB cDNA libraries were built via 5' RACE. TCRdb re-called the 5' RACE reads, yielding one record per CDR3 amino acid sequence without DNA. Here the sample table reports some 140,000 distinct CDR3 sequences. The CDR3 is 16 residues long. Per the germline V gene, CDR1 is PRHDT and CDR2 is FYEKMQ (reference sequence). The sequenced sample was naive CXCR3+ CD8+ T cells from blood. Subset indicated: CD45RO-CCR7+CD27+CD95- naive CD8+ T cells expressing CXCR3 (TNR3+). The V gene is TRBV13, the J gene TRBJ2-5; TCRdb designates TRBD2, a call that cannot be tested without DNA. The clonotype originates from a human donor in good health. Some clones in this sample may be carry-over from other donors' samples. CDR3 amino acids: CASSHSLAGVWETQYF.